Each of the 10 T cell receptor beta chains below was sequenced from the same sample in a study of T cell responses to AZD1222 COVID-19 vaccine. Measured with immunoSEQ multiplex PCR; TCRdb has only the in-frame clones, and not every one. Seen here are 95,000 to 100,000 clones, roughly 90% observed once, and the top ten hold around 8.4%. The sample was peripheral blood, taken 28 days after the second AZD1222 dose. The receptors here all came from an adult who received the AZD1222 COVID-19 vaccine.

The rearrangement joins TRBV5-1 to TRBJ2-3; D possibly matches TRBD1 or TRBD2 (6 bases each). Germline V lookup: CDR1 SGHRS, CDR2 YFSETQ. With 4 bases removed from V and 2 bases from J, the gap between germline ends came to 14 bases. This CDR3 comprises 15 residues. The CDR3 sequence is CASSLGGPSTDTQYF. The DNA of the CDR3 is TGCGCCAGCAGCCTAGGGGGGCCGTCCACAGATACGCAGTATTTT.

V and J are TRBV5-1 and TRBJ2-7; 7 bases align to TRBD1. V shed 4 bases and J 7 bases; nucleotides not matched to a gene: 8. This CDR3 region has 13 residues. From germline, CDR1 is SGHRS and CDR2 YFSETQ. Written as DNA, the CDR3 is TGCGCCAGCAGCCGAGGACAGGTTGAGGAGCAGTACTTC. It yields the protein CASSRGQVEEQYF. The full variable domain, in which reference TRBV5-1 and TRBJ2-7 provide the parts outside the CDR3, is KAGVTQTPRYLIKTRGQQVTLSCSPISGHRSVSWYQQTPGQGLQFLFEYFSETQRNKGNFPGRFSGRQFSNSRSEMNVSTLELGDSALYLCASSRGQVEEQYFGPGTRLTVT.

The chain combines TRBV18 with TRBJ1-1; TRBD1 aligns across 10 bases. CDR3 length equals 14 residues. Germline loops: CDR1 KGHSH, CDR2 LQKENI. The V gene end was trimmed by 2 bases and the J gene end by 3 bases; junction bases not matched to a gene: 0. CDR3 in DNA: TGTGCCAGCTCACCAGGGACAGGGGACACTGAAGCTTTCTTT. It yields the protein CASSPGTGDTEAFF.

The table lists this clone with a few counts. Mismatch with germline at one junction end may stem from a read error. This rearrangement joins TRBV7-7 to TRBJ2-5; D might be TRBD1 or TRBD2, each matching 5 bases. Germline V gives CDR1 SSHAT, CDR2 FNYEAQ (reference sequence). The length of the CDR3 is 15 residues. The CDR3 is CASSLGQGERETQYF. The CDR3 DNA reads TGTGCTAGCAGCTTAGGGCAGGGAGAGCGAGAGACCCAGTACTTC.

The rearrangement joins TRBV13 to TRBJ1-4, with D possibly TRBD1 on 6 matching bases. The V gene lost 2 bases and the J gene lost 7 bases, with 17 bases spanning the gap. The CDR3 is 16 amino acids. Germline values: CDR1 PRHDT, CDR2 FYEKMQ (reference sequence). The CDR3, as DNA: TGTGCCAGCAGCTTAACCCGGGGGGCGCAGGGTGAAAAACTGTTTTTT. It codes for CASSLTRGAQGEKLFF.

For this clone: At one end the junction does not follow the germline gene, possibly because of a read error. DNA of the CDR3: TGTGCCAGCAGCCAAGGCAAAGGAGGGGCTGGAGTTTTGAACTTC. It encodes CASSQGKGGAGVLNF. The chain recombines TRBV3-1 (or the pseudogene TRBV3-2) with TRBJ2-4; TRBD2 is a possible D gene (6 bases). Per germline, CDR1 LGHDT and CDR2 YNNKEL (reference sequence). There are 15 residues in the CDR3.

The rearrangement uses TRBV28 and TRBJ1-5, with no clear D. This CDR3 comprises 16 residues. From germline, CDR1 is MDHEN and CDR2 SYDVKM. V dropped 7 bases and J dropped 1 base, with 17 bases sitting between them. CDR3 in DNA: TGTGCCAGCAACGAATCTCGGGGTAGAAGCAATCAGCCCCAGCATTTT. Protein product: CASNESRGRSNQPQHF.

The chain links TRBV7-2 to TRBJ2-3; no clear D. V gave up 7 bases and J gave up 3 bases, with 14 bases separating them. This CDR3 has 14 residues. Germline values: CDR1 SGHTA, CDR2 FQGNSA. CDR3 in amino acids: CASNPVGRTDTQYF. In nucleotides, the CDR3 is TGTGCCAGCAACCCTGTCGGGCGGACAGATACGCAGTATTTT. Together with reference TRBV7-2 and TRBJ2-3, the CDR3 gives the full variable domain: GAGVSQSPSNKVTEKGKDVELRCDPISGHTALYWYRQSLGQGLEFLIYFQGNSAPDKSGLPSDRFSAERTGGSVSTLTIQRTQQEDSAVYLCASNPVGRTDTQYFGPGTRLTVL.

This chain uses TRBV7-2 with TRBJ1-1, with a possible D match to TRBD1 (6 bases). The V gene lost 4 bases and the J gene lost 8 bases, with 14 bases spanning the gap. The length of the CDR3 is 13 residues. Germline values: CDR1 SGHTA, CDR2 FQGNSA. The CDR3 loop is CASSSRTDGEAFF. DNA for the CDR3: TGTGCCAGCAGCTCTAGGACAGACGGGGAAGCTTTCTTT. The entire variable domain, with the rest obtained from reference TRBV7-2 and TRBJ1-1, is as follows: GAGVSQSPSNKVTEKGKDVELRCDPISGHTALYWYRQSLGQGLEFLIYFQGNSAPDKSGLPSDRFSAERTGGSVSTLTIQRTQQEDSAVYLCASSSRTDGEAFFGQGTRLTVV.

J is TRBJ2-1 and V is TRBV7-9; D remains unclear. This CDR3 comprises 14 residues. The germline V and J ends were trimmed by 1 base and 5 bases, with 9 bases remaining between them. Germline CDR1 and CDR2: SEHNR and FQNEAQ (reference sequence). This CDR3 is CASSLEPSHNEQFF. The CDR3, as DNA: TGTGCCAGCAGCTTAGAGCCCAGTCACAATGAGCAGTTCTTC. The full variable domain, rest sourced from reference TRBV7-9 and TRBJ2-1, is DTGVSQNPRHKITKRGQNVTFRCDPISEHNRLYWYRQTLGQGPEFLTYFQNEAQLEKSRLLSDRFSAERPKGSFSTLEIQRTEQGDSAMYLCASSLEPSHNEQFFGPGTRLTVL.